This T cell receptor beta chain comes out of a study of cytomegalovirus exposure and HLA in healthy donors. The CDR3 covers 16 residues. The germline V gene encodes CDR1 SGHRS and CDR2 YFSETQ. V was cut by 2 bases and J by 7 bases, with 16 bases left in between. The study's findings and limits: Several of the most significant clusters appeared, in a later analysis, to be linked to common viral pathogens.

PCR employed 60 Vbeta and 13 Jbeta primers. Clones were sequenced by immunoSEQ multiplex PCR, and TCRdb holds only the in-frame ones, with some missing. The sample records a few hundred thousand clones, approximately 80% being singletons. This clone came up a few times. What it binds is not known. The chain joins TRBV5-1 to TRBJ1-6; tentatively, D is TRBD1 (6 bases). The sequence was collected from a girl aged 5 to 17 in good health and CMV-seronegative. Input material: PBMCs. CDR3 DNA: TGCGCCAGCAGCTTTGCCGGACAGACATTGAATTCACCCCTCCACTTT. Protein: CASSFAGQTLNSPLHF.